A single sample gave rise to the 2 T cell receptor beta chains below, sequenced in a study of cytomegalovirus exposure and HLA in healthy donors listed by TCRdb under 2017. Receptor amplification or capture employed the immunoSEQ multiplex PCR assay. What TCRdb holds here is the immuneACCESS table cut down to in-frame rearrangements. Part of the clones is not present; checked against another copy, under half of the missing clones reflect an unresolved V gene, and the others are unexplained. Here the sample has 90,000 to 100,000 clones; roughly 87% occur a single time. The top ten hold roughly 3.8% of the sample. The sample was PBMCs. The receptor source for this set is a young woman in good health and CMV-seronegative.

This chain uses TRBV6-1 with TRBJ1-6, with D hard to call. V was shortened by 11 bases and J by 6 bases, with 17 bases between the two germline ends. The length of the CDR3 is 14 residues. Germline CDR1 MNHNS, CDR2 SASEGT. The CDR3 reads CAVSRVVSNSPLHF. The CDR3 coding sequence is TGTGCCGTTTCTCGGGTAGTTAGTAATTCACCCCTCCACTTT.

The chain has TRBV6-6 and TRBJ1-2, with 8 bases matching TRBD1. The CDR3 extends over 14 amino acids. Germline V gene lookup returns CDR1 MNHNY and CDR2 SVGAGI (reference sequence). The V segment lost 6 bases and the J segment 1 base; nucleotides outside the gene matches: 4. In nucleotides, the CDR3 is TGTGCCAGCAGGGCAGGGGGCAATAACTATGGCTACACCTTC. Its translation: CASRAGGNNYGYTF.